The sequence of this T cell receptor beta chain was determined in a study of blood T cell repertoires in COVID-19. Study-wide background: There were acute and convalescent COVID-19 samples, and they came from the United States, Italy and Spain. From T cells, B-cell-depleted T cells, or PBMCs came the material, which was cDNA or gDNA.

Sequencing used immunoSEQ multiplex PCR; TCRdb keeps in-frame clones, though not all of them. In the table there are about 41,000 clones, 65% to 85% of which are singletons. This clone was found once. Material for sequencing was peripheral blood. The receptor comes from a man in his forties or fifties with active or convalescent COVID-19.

In DNA, the CDR3 is TGCGCCAGCGCCAGGGATCCCGGGGAGCTGTTTTTT. This gives the protein CASARDPGELFF. This chain uses TRBV4-1 with TRBJ2-2; TRBD1 is a possible D gene (5 bases). Germline V gene sequence: CDR1 MGHRA, CDR2 YSYEKL. There are 12 residues in the CDR3. Trimming cost V 8 bases and J 6 bases, with 10 bases left between them.